One T cell receptor beta chain is described in this entry. This clone was observed a few times. The clone's antigen remains unknown. No quality values exist for individual bases; no much larger clone is one base distant. The data were taken from a study of blood T cell repertoires in COVID-19 (dated by TCRdb to between 2020 and 2021). Background for the entire study: Samples from collaborators originated in the United States, Italy and Spain and spanned both the acute and convalescent phases of COVID-19. The material from the prospective study consisted of cDNA or gDNA derived from T cells, B-cell-depleted T cells, or PBMCs. Deeply sampled blood TCRbeta repertoires from subjects exposed to, actively infected with, or recovered from COVID-19 were included in the dataset. A freely available public database, intended as a resource for researchers studying the immune response to SARS-CoV-2, is where the repertoires were released. Samples were obtained from the ongoing ImmuneRACE study (first 160 participants) and from about 1,300 subjects provided by 6 global collaborators. A de-identified subject ID, COVID-19 status, age in years and sex were almost always included in the sample metadata. Where HLA class I and class II types were available, the types were taken from metadata supplied by the sample provider, not from assay-based typing.

The CDR3, cysteine through phenylalanine, is 16 amino acids long. CDR3 DNA is the only sequence kept; it has 48 bases, read in frame from the first base. CDR1 and CDR2 are read off the germline V gene as SGHNT and YENEEA. Trimming removed 7 bases from V and 6 bases from J; the gene matches leave 13 bases unexplained. Another Seattle source contributed samples from volunteer blood donors who had recovered from COVID-19. Whole blood was collected in K2EDTA tubes by collaborating institutions according to the institutions' own protocols. For TCRbeta analysis, collaborators shipped samples as frozen whole blood, isolated PBMCs, or DNA extracted from either of those sample types. Overall study outcomes, separate from this receptor: How much clinical and demographic metadata was included differed by source and by participant, and the metadata was provided uncurated.

TCRbeta CDR3 regions were amplified from genomic DNA by means of the immunoSEQ Assay, a bias-controlled multiplex PCR. Per the authors' processing: The number of nucleated cells in each sample was estimated by amplification of reference gene primers within the assay. To quantify the absolute abundance of each unique TCRbeta CDR3 rearrangement, sequence reads were collapsed and filtered. Productive Simpson clonality was computed per sample as the square root of Simpson's diversity index over productive rearrangements. Entries here come from immuneACCESS through TCRdb and include only in-frame sequences with V and J called. Some clones fail to appear in such tables; in the studies checked, an unresolved V gene covers under half of the shortfall, and the cause of the remainder is unknown. From that table come the V and J calls and clone size; the DNA was used to work out D and trimming. The sample profile shows 230,000 or so clones; roughly 82% of them were found once. The ten most abundant clones make up over 2% of the sample.

The sequenced material came from peripheral blood. The chain joins TRBV11-3 to TRBJ2-2, and 8 bases in between align with TRBD1. This receptor was taken from a man aged 35-49 years who had recovered from COVID-19. The bases are TGTGCCAGCACCTCCGGGACAGGCTGGGCAGCCGGGGAGCTGTTTTTT. Its product reads: CASTSGTGWAAGELFF.